The entry that follows covers one T cell receptor beta chain sequence. The antigen is unknown. The data are from a study of T cells in tumors after PD-1 blockade. Findings and limits, study-wide: Peripheral recruitment is suggested, as some novel exhausted tumor clones were in pre-treatment blood.

Profiling relied on immunoSEQ multiplex PCR, and the TCRdb table lists in-frame clones only, not all of them. Here the sample spans roughly 50,000 clones, more than 65% being singletons. The CDR3 is 15 residues long. Germline V gene sequence: CDR1 SGHVS, CDR2 FNYEAQ. V was clipped by 4 bases and J by 6 bases; unmatched bases: 5. The source of this sequence is a human donor with basal cell carcinoma. This chain uses TRBV7-6 with TRBJ1-6; 8 bases agree with TRBD1. The sample in question was PBMCs, obtained before anti-PD-1 treatment. The CDR3 loop is CASSSGQGSNSPLHF. Written as DNA, the CDR3 is TGTGCCAGCAGCTCCGGACAGGGTAGTAATTCACCCCTCCACTTT.